This TCR beta chain was recorded in a study of blood T cell repertoires in COVID-19. Overall study context: In each case, the material was cDNA or gDNA derived from T cells, B-cell-depleted T cells, or PBMCs.

The authors' processing: The authors estimated nucleated cell counts from reference gene primer amplification. Method: immunoSEQ multiplex PCR; TCRdb's copy keeps in-frame clones and lacks some. That table is the source of V, J and clone size, and D and trimming were worked out from the DNA. The sample records roughly 420,000 clones, approximately 90% being singletons. Which cohort a participant joined came from the clinical history participants gave. Germline-derived CDR1 and CDR2 are LNHDA and SQIVND (reference sequence). The CDR3 totals 11 residues. Trimming took 11 bases from V and 1 from J, leaving 8 bases between them.

The sequence was collected from a woman in her 30s with acute COVID-19. The chain links TRBV19 to TRBJ1-1; D gene unclear. Sequencing was done on a sample of PBMCs or T cells enriched from blood (not recorded which). The CDR3 protein is CAVSGNTEAFF. The DNA of the CDR3 is TGTGCCGTATCGGGGAACACTGAAGCTTTCTTT.